This T cell receptor beta chain stems from a study of T-cell reconstitution after alpha-beta-depleted transplantation in children. This clonotype has only a few counts. This CDR3 spans 13 amino acids. Trimming cost V 1 base and J 3 bases, with 5 bases left between them. Per germline, CDR1 WSHSY and CDR2 SAAADI. Construction of the TCRbeta library involved unique molecular identifiers. TCRdb ran MiXCR on the PCR reads and lists one entry per CDR3 protein. Of more than 90,000 distinct CDR3 sequences in the sample, 10% to 13% are singletons; the top ten hold under 40%. Here the sequenced sample was PBMCs, taken before TCRalphabeta/CD19-depleted stem cell transplant. The J gene is TRBJ2-3, the V gene TRBV10-2, with no clear D. The TCR was taken from a boy aged 2 to 10 with acute lymphoblastic leukemia, due to receive a stem cell transplant. The CDR3: CASSEFRTDTQYF. The CDR3, as DNA: TGCGCCAGCAGTGAGTTCCGGACAGATACGCAGTATTTT.